This TCR beta chain was profiled in a study of blood T cells in healthy people across ages. This clonotype was observed a few times. Antigen: not known. General observations from the study: Roughly linearly, TCR beta diversity per million T cells fell as age increased.

Sample donors were healthy Caucasian individuals that came from Russia, aged 6 to 90. Germline V lookup: CDR1 ENHRY, CDR2 SYGVKD. The CDR3 consists of 13 residues. Primed by a sample-barcoded 5' primer and a J-beta primer mix, a second PCR proceeded for about 6 to 12 cycles. TCRdb processed the 5' RACE reads anew with MiXCR; each CDR3 protein has one entry. The sample shows roughly 1.9 million distinct CDR3 sequences, more than 35% of them seen only once. The sample consisted of blood. The gene calls are TRBV10-3 and TRBJ2-4; 9 bases fit TRBD1. The DNA matches TRBJ2-7 better at its end, which makes the J call doubtful. This clonotype was sampled from a human donor in good health. CDR3: CAIRGTGFYEQYF. The CDR3 coding sequence is TGTGCCATCAGGGGGACAGGGTTCTACGAGCAGTACTTC.